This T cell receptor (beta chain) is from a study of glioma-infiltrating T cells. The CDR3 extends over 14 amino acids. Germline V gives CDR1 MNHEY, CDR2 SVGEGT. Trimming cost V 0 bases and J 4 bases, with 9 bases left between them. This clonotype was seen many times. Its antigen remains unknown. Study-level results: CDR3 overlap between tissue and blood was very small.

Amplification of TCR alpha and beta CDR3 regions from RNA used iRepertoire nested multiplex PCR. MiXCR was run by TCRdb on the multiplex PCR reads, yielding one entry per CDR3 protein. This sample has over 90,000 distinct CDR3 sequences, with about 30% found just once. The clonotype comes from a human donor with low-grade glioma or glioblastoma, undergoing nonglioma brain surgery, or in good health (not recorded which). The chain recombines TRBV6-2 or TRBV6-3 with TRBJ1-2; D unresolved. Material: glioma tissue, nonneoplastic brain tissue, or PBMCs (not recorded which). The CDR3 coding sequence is TGTGCCAGCAGTTACTCCGGAACCGTCTATGGCTACACCTTC. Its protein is CASSYSGTVYGYTF.